The 27 T cell receptor beta chains reported below all come from one sample, sequenced in a study of T cells in Graves' hyperthyroidism and ophthalmopathy (dated by TCRdb to 2018 to 2020). Libraries were made using multiplex PCR. The sample was run on an Illumina HiSeq 2000. The TCR beta CDR3 regions were amplified from the RNA transcripts. The TCR CDR3 was subjected to a first round of RT-PCR using the HTBI primer set and the Qiagen OneStep RT-PCR kit. The public sequencing data were trimmed at Q25 with fastp and processed into clonotypes with MiXCR by TCRdb, which kept only in-frame beta chains. Every CDR3 protein is listed once, alongside the most common genes and DNA of its rows. This sample comprises over 500,000 distinct CDR3 sequences, 35% to 50% of them detected only once. The ten most abundant clones make up about 45% of the sample. Sequencing used peripheral blood or thyroid tissue (not recorded which). The origin of the receptors is an adult woman with Graves' disease, either hyperthyroidism or ophthalmopathy (not recorded which).

V and J are TRBV29-1 and TRBJ2-1, with D unresolved. CDR1 is SQVTM and CDR2 is ANQGSEA in the germline V gene. V was trimmed by 7 bases and J by 8 bases, leaving 12 bases between them. The CDR3 runs to 11 residues. CDR3 region: CSAGAFDEQFF. CDR3 in DNA: TGCAGCGCCGGAGCGTTCGATGAGCAGTTCTTC.

This chain connects TRBV29-1 to TRBJ2-7; no reliable D call. Deletions cut 6 bases from V and 4 bases from J, with 13 bases between. Germline V gives CDR1 SQVTM, CDR2 ANQGSEA. CDR3 length: 12 amino acids. The CDR3 DNA sequence: TGCAGCGTCACCCTCGCGTCATACGAGCAGTACTTC. The encoded protein is CSVTLASYEQYF.

This rearrangement joins TRBV7-2 to TRBJ2-7, with D unclear. Germline V gene data show CDR1 as SGHTA and CDR2 as FQGNSA. The V and J ends lost 5 bases and 2 bases respectively, with 13 bases between them. The CDR3 sequence is 14 residues long. The CDR3 DNA follows: TGTGCCAGCAGCCCTCGGACGGAAGCCTACGAGCAGTACTTC. Its protein is CASSPRTEAYEQYF.

This clonotype turned up a few times. J is TRBJ2-7 and V is TRBV6-5; 11 nucleotides agree with TRBD1. This CDR3 comprises 13 residues. CDR1 MNHEY and CDR2 SVGAGI come from the germline V gene. Trimming removed 7 bases from V and 6 bases from J; junction bases left unmatched: 5. CDR3 loop: CASKGQGASEQYF. The CDR3 region has the DNA TGTGCCAGCAAAGGACAGGGGGCCTCCGAGCAGTACTTC.

Many counts were recorded for this clonotype. The chain is built from TRBV3-1 and TRBJ1-2; the match to TRBD1 covers 7 bases. The CDR3 is made up of 14 amino acids. V trimming: 3 bases; J trimming: 5 bases; junction bases outside the gene matches: 6. Per germline, CDR1 LGHDT and CDR2 YNNKEL (reference sequence). CDR3 bases: TGTGCCAGCAGCCAGGGACAGACAACTTATGGCTACACCTTC. It specifies CASSQGQTTYGYTF.

This clonotype has a handful of counts. The chain links TRBV10-3 to TRBJ1-6; 7 bases are shared with TRBD1. The CDR3 consists of 13 residues. Losses at the gene ends were 6 bases for V and 6 bases for J; bases not matched to a gene: 2. Germline V gives CDR1 ENHRY, CDR2 SYGVKD. The CDR3 sequence: CAIRGDSNSPLHF. As DNA, the CDR3 is TGTGCCATCAGGGGGGACAGTAATTCACCCCTCCACTTT.

The chain joins TRBV11-1 to TRBJ2-7, with D possibly TRBD2 on 5 matching bases. There are 13 residues in the CDR3. Germline V gives CDR1 SGHAT, CDR2 FQDESV (reference sequence). Trimming took off 5 bases at V and 2 bases at J, with 10 bases between the two ends. CDR3 amino acids: CASSPDGTYEQYF. CDR3 nucleotide sequence: TGTGCCAGCAGCCCCGACGGGACCTACGAGCAGTACTTC.

This clonotype was recorded a few times. The chain is built from TRBV7-8 and TRBJ1-1, with TRBD1 matching over 8 bases. The V gene end was trimmed by 2 bases and the J gene end by 4 bases; junction bases not matched to a gene: 3. The CDR3 consists of 14 residues. Germline CDR1 reads SGHVS; CDR2 reads FQNEAQ. The CDR3 protein is CASSLPGQGTEAFF. The CDR3 DNA sequence: TGTGCCAGCAGCTTACCCGGACAGGGCACTGAAGCTTTCTTT.

This clonotype was seen at least ten times. The V call is TRBV7-3, the J call TRBJ1-1; 10 bases line up with TRBD1. Germline V gene data show CDR1 as SGHTA and CDR2 as FQGTGA. The CDR3 runs to 15 residues. V shed 5 bases and J 5 bases; nucleotides not matched to a gene: 8. The CDR3 region has the DNA TGTGCCAGCAGCGCCGCGGACAGGGGGAAAACTGAAGCTTTCTTT. This sequence encodes CASSAADRGKTEAFF.

A word on this clonotype: A read error may be the cause here, since a much bigger clone is one base away. The chain recombines TRBV10-3 with TRBJ1-1; TRBD1 is a possible D gene (6 bases). Trimming took 3 bases from V and 1 from J, leaving 24 bases between them. CDR3 length: 19 residues. The germline V gene encodes CDR1 ENHRY and CDR2 SYGVKD. The CDR3 DNA follows: TGTGCCATCAGTGAAGGAGGCCCCCGGCAGGGGATGGGGAACACTGAAGCTTTCTTT. The encoded protein is CAISEGGPRQGMGNTEAFF.

V usage is TRBV11-2 and J usage is TRBJ1-1, with a weak D call TRBD1 (5 bases). This CDR3 is 14 amino acids long. V gave up 6 bases and J gave up 6 bases, with 17 bases separating them. Germline V gene data show CDR1 as SGHAT and CDR2 as FQNNGV. The CDR3: CASRTGWGVAEAFF. CDR3 nucleotide sequence: TGTGCCAGCAGGACGGGATGGGGGGTCGCTGAAGCTTTCTTT. The full variable domain, with the rest looked up from reference TRBV11-2 and TRBJ1-1, is EAGVAQSPRYKIIEKRQSVAFWCNPISGHATLYWYQQILGQGPKLLIQFQNNGVVDDSQLPKDRFSAERLKGVDSTLKIQPAKLEDSAVYLCASRTGWGVAEAFFGQGTRLTVV.

The chain couples TRBV28 to TRBJ1-2; TRBD1 is a possible D gene (6 bases). CDR3 length: 14 amino acids. Deletions cut 6 bases from V and 4 bases from J, with 15 bases between. CDR1 is MDHEN, CDR2 SYDVKM, per germline. The CDR3: CASSPGQRSYGYTF. DNA for the CDR3: TGTGCCAGCAGCCCCGGACAGAGGAGCTATGGCTACACCTTC.

This clonotype appeared a few times. A much larger clone differs from this one at a single base, so this may be a read error. The rearrangement uses TRBV6-6 and TRBJ2-7, with 8 nucleotides matching TRBD1. In germline, CDR1 is MNHNY, CDR2 SVGAGI (reference sequence). This CDR3 contains 12 residues. Written as DNA, the CDR3 is TGTGCCAGCACCTTGGACAGGGACGAGCAGTGCTTC. This sequence encodes CASTLDRDEQCF.

Many counts were recorded for this clonotype. This chain links TRBV20-1 with TRBJ2-6; 7 bases fit TRBD2. Germline loops: CDR1 DFQATT, CDR2 SNEGSKA (reference sequence). Germline trimming cut 5 bases from V and 4 bases from J; bases unmatched to any gene: 8. The length of the CDR3 is 15 residues. The CDR3 nucleotides read TGCAGTGCTCAGATCGGGGGGTCCGGGGCCAACGTCCTGACTTTC. This translates into CSAQIGGSGANVLTF.

This clonotype occurred a few times. The chain carries TRBV7-6 and TRBJ1-2; D may be TRBD1 (6 bases). The CDR3 is 14 residues long. The V gene lost 5 bases and the J gene lost 4 bases, with 14 bases spanning the gap. CDR1 and CDR2 (germline): SGHVS, FNYEAQ. In DNA, the CDR3 is TGTGCCAGCAGCCCCACACAGGGTAGCTATGGCTACACCTTC. Residues: CASSPTQGSYGYTF.

As DNA, the CDR3 is TGTGCCATCAGTGAGGTCCCGGGACTAGGCTACGAGCAGTACTTC. This gives the protein CAISEVPGLGYEQYF. This chain connects TRBV10-3 to TRBJ2-7; TRBD2 matches 8 bases. This CDR3 comprises 15 residues. CDR1 ENHRY and CDR2 SYGVKD come from the germline V gene. The ends lost 2 bases at V and 3 bases at J; junction bases unmatched: 6.

For this clonotype: A much more abundant neighbour one base away suggests this may be a read error. This chain connects TRBV7-2 to TRBJ2-7; tentatively, D is TRBD1 (6 bases). The CDR3 is 14 amino acids. Germline assignment: CDR1 SGHTA and CDR2 FQGNSA. The CDR3 region has the DNA TGTGCCGGCAGCTTCCCGGGACAACCTAGGGAGCAGTACTTC. Translation: CAGSFPGQPREQYF. Using reference TRBV7-2 and TRBJ2-7 for the parts outside the CDR3, the full variable domain is GAGVSQSPSNKVTEKGKDVELRCDPISGHTALYWYRQSLGQGLEFLIYFQGNSAPDKSGLPSDRFSAERTGGSVSTLTIQRTQQEDSAVYLCAGSFPGQPREQYFGPGTRLTVT.

This chain joins TRBV10-3 and TRBJ1-1; TRBD1 matches at 8 bases. With 6 bases clipped from V and 3 bases from J, the junction kept 9 bases outside the gene matches. The CDR3 contains 15 residues. Per the germline V gene, CDR1 is ENHRY and CDR2 is SYGVKD. CDR3 in amino acids: CAIRGGQGTDTEAFF. The CDR3 DNA reads as TGTGCCATCAGGGGAGGACAGGGTACGGACACTGAAGCTTTCTTT.

The chain uses TRBV28 and TRBJ1-6, with unresolved D. Germline V gene data show CDR1 as MDHEN and CDR2 as SYDVKM. The CDR3 has 14 residues. Trimming left V 2 bases short and J 5 bases short, with 7 bases between. DNA for the CDR3: TGTGCCAGCAGTTTACCCGGGAATAATTCACCCCTCCACTTT. Amino acids: CASSLPGNNSPLHF. Complete variable domain (other parts from reference TRBV28 and TRBJ1-6): DVKVTQSSRYLVKRTGEKVFLECVQDMDHENMFWYRQDPGLGLRLIYFSYDVKMKEKGDIPEGYSVSREKKERFSLILESASTNQTSMYLCASSLPGNNSPLHFGNGTRLTVT.

The J gene is TRBJ1-1, the V gene TRBV12-3 or TRBV12-4; TRBD1 is a possible D gene (6 bases). The CDR3 has 14 residues. V lost 7 bases to trimming and J lost 4 bases, with 16 bases between them. The CDR3 here is CASKNGTTGTEAFF. For the CDR3, the DNA is TGTGCCAGCAAAAACGGGACAACGGGCACTGAAGCTTTCTTT.

In its sample, this clonotype was seen a few times. The chain recombines TRBV10-3 with TRBJ2-6; TRBD1 aligns across 7 bases. The CDR3 has 17 amino acids. Germline lookup yields CDR1 ENHRY and CDR2 SYGVKD. V dropped 5 bases and J dropped 0; count of bases not matched to a gene: 7. The DNA of the CDR3 is TGTGCCATCAGTTCCGGGACAGTCAACTCTGGGGCCAACGTCCTGACTTTC. Protein product: CAISSGTVNSGANVLTF.

The chain uses TRBV12-3 or TRBV12-4 and TRBJ2-7, with D perhaps given as TRBD1 or TRBD2 (5 bases each). V dropped 6 bases and J dropped 1 base, with 10 bases sitting between them. This CDR3 is built from 13 residues. The CDR3: CASRGDRSYEQYF. In DNA form, the CDR3 reads TGTGCCAGCAGGGGAGACAGATCCTACGAGCAGTACTTC.

At least ten counts were recorded for this clonotype. This chain uses TRBV10-2 with TRBJ2-7, with D unresolved. Trimming cost V 2 bases and J 4 bases, with 9 bases left between them. There are 13 residues in the CDR3. Germline V CDR1 and CDR2: WSHSY, SAAADI. The CDR3 DNA is TGCGCCAGCAGTGAGGGCAGCACGTACGAGCAGTACTTC. The encoded protein is CASSEGSTYEQYF.

This clonotype was recorded a few times. One end of the junction is discordant with germline, which a read error may explain. The chain employs TRBV5-1 and TRBJ2-1, with 12 bases fitting TRBD1. Germline loops: CDR1 SGHRS, CDR2 YFSETQ. The CDR3 is 12 residues long. This CDR3 reads CASSFRDRGQIF. DNA of the CDR3: TGCGCCAGCAGCTTTCGGGACAGGGGGCAAATCTTC. The variable domain in full, with the rest retrieved from reference TRBV5-1 and TRBJ2-1, is KAGVTQTPRYLIKTRGQQVTLSCSPISGHRSVSWYQQTPGQGLQFLFEYFSETQRNKGNFPGRFSGRQFSNSRSEMNVSTLELGDSALYLCASSFRDRGQIFGPGTRLTVL.

This clonotype showed up many times. This chain joins TRBV7-9 and TRBJ1-1, with D perhaps TRBD1 (5 bases). Trimming shortened V by 2 bases and J by 4 bases, and 11 bases separated the two germline ends. The length of the CDR3 is 14 residues. CDR1 and CDR2 (germline): SEHNR, FQNEAQ (reference sequence). Here the CDR3 DNA reads TGTGCCAGCAGCTTACAGGGTTGGGGCACTGAAGCTTTCTTT. Amino acids: CASSLQGWGTEAFF.

This clonotype has only a few counts. This rearrangement joins TRBV13 to TRBJ2-7, with 14 bases identical to TRBD2. Unmatched junction bases numbered 5, after V lost 6 bases and J lost 4 bases. The length of the CDR3 is 15 residues. From germline, CDR1 is PRHDT and CDR2 FYEKMQ (reference sequence). CDR3 DNA: TGTGCCAGCAGACAGGGACTAGCGGGAGTTTACGAGCAGTACTTC. Translation gives CASRQGLAGVYEQYF.

The V gene is TRBV25-1, the J gene TRBJ1-5; D not resolved. Looked up from germline, CDR1 is MGHDK and CDR2 is SYGVNS. This CDR3 spans 15 amino acids. V lost 4 bases and J 0 bases, leaving 10 bases between the germline ends. The CDR3 here is CASSARPSSNQPQHF. CDR3 DNA: TGTGCCAGCAGTGCTAGACCCAGTAGCAATCAGCCCCAGCATTTT.